Listed below are T cell receptor beta chains from one sample, sequenced in a study of cytomegalovirus exposure and HLA in healthy donors. The table came from immunoSEQ multiplex PCR; TCRdb's copy has only in-frame clones and leaves some out. The repertoire has 120,000 to 150,000 clones, around 66% of them found once; the top ten carry 2.5% to 3.5%. Sequenced sample: PBMCs. Receptors originate from a woman aged 30 to 39 in good health and CMV-seropositive. Both conserved end residues are part of each CDR3. Fields, in order: CDR3 DNA, CDR3 protein, D gene, J gene, V gene, clone size. A D gene is named only where the DNA matches it firmly. A clone size is listed for some rows: how often the clone was seen (once, few, many), or a class if it is expanded.

DNA: TGTGCCAGCAGCTTAGTGTCAGGGGGCCACACTGAAGCTTTCTTT; CDR3: CASSLVSGGHTEAFF; D: TRBD1; J: TRBJ1-1; V: TRBV7-9; size: once
DNA: TGTGCCAGCAGCTTAAAAGTGACAGGGCCCTACGAGCAGTACTTC; CDR3: CASSLKVTGPYEQYF; D: TRBD1; J: TRBJ2-7; V: TRBV13; size: -
DNA: TGTGCCAGCAGCCAGGGGCGTAACGAGCAGTACTTC; CDR3: CASSQGRNEQYF; D: -; J: TRBJ2-7; V: TRBV2; size: -
DNA: TGTGCCAGCAGTTTGGGGGGGACAGGGGGCGGAAACACCATATATTTT; CDR3: CASSLGGTGGGNTIYF; D: TRBD1; J: TRBJ1-3; V: TRBV27; size: -
DNA: TGTGCCAGCAGTGAACTAGCGGGGGGGCCAGTTCCAGATACGCAGTATTTT; CDR3: CASSELAGGPVPDTQYF; D: TRBD2; J: TRBJ2-3; V: TRBV2; size: -
DNA: TGTGCCAGCAGCCCGCCCCAGGGAACTGGGGCCAACGTCCTGACTTTC; CDR3: CASSPPQGTGANVLTF; D: -; J: TRBJ2-6; V: TRBV13; size: -
DNA: TGCAGCGTTGAAAGCGGGCTCACTGAAGCTTTCTTT; CDR3: CSVESGLTEAFF; D: -; J: TRBJ1-1; V: TRBV29-1; size: -
DNA: TGTGCCACAAATCCTACTAACAGGGTTGGCTACACCTTC; CDR3: CATNPTNRVGYTF; D: -; J: TRBJ1-2; V: TRBV6-5; size: -
DNA: TGTGCCATCATGAAAGAGGGCTCTGGAAACACCATATATTTT; CDR3: CAIMKEGSGNTIYF; D: -; J: TRBJ1-3; V: TRBV6-1; size: -
DNA: TGTGCCAGCAGCTTAGTACCCGCGACAACTGAAGCTTTCTTT; CDR3: CASSLVPATTEAFF; D: -; J: TRBJ1-1; V: TRBV7-2; size: few
DNA: TGCGCCAGCAGCCAATTTCGGGGTGGCGGGAGGCCTTCCTACGAGCAGTACTTC; CDR3: CASSQFRGGGRPSYEQYF; D: TRBD2; J: TRBJ2-7; V: TRBV4-1; size: -
DNA: TGCGCCAGCAGCTTGGGGCTAGCGGGAGGTTCCACAGATACGCAGTATTTT; CDR3: CASSLGLAGGSTDTQYF; D: TRBD2; J: TRBJ2-3; V: TRBV5-1; size: -
DNA: TGTGCCAGCAGCCCCCGGGTCAGAGTCCAAGAGACCCAGTACTTC; CDR3: CASSPRVRVQETQYF; D: -; J: TRBJ2-5; V: TRBV11-2; size: -
DNA: TGTGCCAGCAGCCAAGCCTCCCTAGCGGGGAACAATGAGCAGTTCTTC; CDR3: CASSQASLAGNNEQFF; D: TRBD2; J: TRBJ2-1; V: TRBV4-2; size: few
DNA: TGTGCCATCAGTGGGGGACAACCCCAAGAGACCCAGTACTTC; CDR3: CAISGGQPQETQYF; D: -; J: TRBJ2-5; V: TRBV10-3; size: -
DNA: TGTGCCAGCAGCCAAGTCCCGACCAGGGGTACGCAGTATTTT; CDR3: CASSQVPTRGTQYF; D: -; J: TRBJ2-3; V: TRBV4-2; size: -
DNA: TGCGCCAGCAGCGGTGGACGGGAGGTTGAGGAGCAGTACTTC; CDR3: CASSGGREVEEQYF; D: TRBD2; J: TRBJ2-7; V: TRBV10-1; size: -
DNA: TGTGCCAGCAGTCCCTCCGACAGGGTAGGTTACGAGCAGTACTTC; CDR3: CASSPSDRVGYEQYF; D: TRBD1; J: TRBJ2-7; V: TRBV25-1; size: -
DNA: TGTGCCAGCAGCGTAGTAAGGGGAACTGAAGCTTTCTTT; CDR3: CASSVVRGTEAFF; D: -; J: TRBJ1-1; V: TRBV9; size: -